This is a list of T cell receptor beta chains from one sample in a study of T cells in Graves' hyperthyroidism and ophthalmopathy. TCRdb redid the calling of the multiplex PCR reads with MiXCR, one entry per CDR3 protein. The sample consists of about 600,000 distinct CDR3 sequences, around 15% of them appearing once. The sequencing sample was made of blood. All receptors come from a woman in her 40s with Graves' ophthalmopathy. Both conserved end residues are part of each CDR3. Each record gives: clone size, D gene, J gene, V gene, CDR3 protein, CDR3 DNA. The D gene is left open where the match is weak. The size entry is marked missing in some rows and otherwise reads once, few, many or a size class.

>few|NA|TRBJ2-7|TRBV29-1
CSVNGGQGLGKDPYEQYF
TGCAGCGTTAATGGTGGGCAGGGACTCGGAAAAGACCCCTACGAGCAGTACTTC
>many|NA|TRBJ1-2|TRBV28
CASSLSAPNYGYTF
TGTGCCAGCAGTTTATCGGCACCCAACTATGGCTACACCTTC
>few|NA|TRBJ2-4|TRBV12-3/TRBV12-4
CASRPNEAKNIQYF
TGTGCCAGCAGACCTAATGAAGCCAAAAACATTCAGTACTTC
>NA|TRBD1|TRBJ1-2|TRBV12-3/TRBV12-4
CASSLDRKYGYTF
TGTGCCAGCAGCTTGGACAGGAAATATGGCTACACCTTC
>few|TRBD2|TRBJ2-5|TRBV20-1
CSARSMTSGGERETQYF
TGCAGTGCTAGATCCATGACTAGCGGGGGGGAGCGAGAGACCCAGTACTTC
>many|TRBD2|TRBJ2-1|TRBV6-1
CASGLAGPLVEQFF
TGTGCCAGCGGACTAGCGGGGCCCCTCGTTGAGCAGTTCTTC
>few|NA|TRBJ2-2|TRBV12-3/TRBV12-4
CASSLPPSGELFF
TGTGCCAGCAGTTTGCCCCCCTCCGGGGAGCTGTTTTTT
>few|NA|TRBJ2-3|TRBV20-1
CSASPFGTTGTDTQYF
TGCAGTGCTAGTCCTTTCGGGACAACAGGCACAGATACGCAGTATTTT
>NA|NA|TRBJ1-4|TRBV3-1
CASSLTVLNEKLFF
TGTGCCAGCAGCCTGACAGTACTTAATGAAAAACTGTTTTTT
>many|NA|TRBJ2-3|TRBV3-1
CASSQDPVASSFTDTQYF
TGTGCCAGCAGCCAAGATCCCGTAGCCTCCAGCTTCACAGATACGCAGTATTTT
>NA|TRBD1|TRBJ2-5|TRBV5-1
CASSPGTGGPETQYF
TGCGCCAGCAGCCCAGGGACAGGGGGCCCAGAGACCCAGTACTTC
>few|NA|TRBJ2-3|TRBV7-7
CASSAGRGRGTDTQYF
TGTGCTAGCAGCGCAGGGAGGGGCAGGGGAACAGATACGCAGTATTTT
>many|TRBD1|TRBJ2-7|TRBV20-1
CSARDLLRGTGETYEQYF
TGCAGTGCTAGAGATCTCTTGAGGGGGACAGGGGAGACCTACGAGCAGTACTTC
>few|NA|TRBJ2-1|TRBV27
CASSLATRSTSISSYNEQFF
TGTGCCAGCAGTTTAGCTACGCGATCCACTTCAATTAGCTCCTACAATGAGCAGTTCTTC
>few|NA|TRBJ1-1|TRBV11-1
CASSSEGVNTEAFF
TGCGCCAGCAGCAGCGAGGGTGTGAACACTGAAGCTTTCTTT
>NA|NA|TRBJ2-6|TRBV4-1
CASSQEGGLGANVLTF
TGCGCCAGCAGCCAAGAAGGGGGTCTTGGAGCCAACGTCCTGACTTTC
>NA|TRBD1|TRBJ1-2|TRBV28
CASSSSLGQGGYGYTF
TGTGCCAGCAGTTCTTCCCTAGGACAGGGAGGATACGGCTACACCTTC
>many|NA|TRBJ1-5|TRBV28
CASSFPGGSNQPQHF
TGTGCCAGCAGTTTTCCGGGGGGTAGCAATCAGCCCCAGCATTTT
>NA|NA|TRBJ2-6|TRBV7-2
CASSKLGASGSGANVLTF
TGTGCCAGCAGCAAGTTAGGGGCATCTGGGTCTGGGGCCAACGTCCTGACTTTC
>NA|NA|TRBJ2-1|TRBV7-2
CASSTPGAGYNEQFF
TGTGCCAGCAGCACCCCCGGGGCCGGATACAATGAGCAGTTCTTC
>many|NA|TRBJ1-1|TRBV5-1
CASSWNPGSRTEAFF
TGCGCCAGCAGCTGGAATCCAGGGTCTCGGACTGAAGCTTTCTTT
>few|TRBD1|TRBJ2-2|TRBV7-8
CASRSPGQGAILNTGELFF
TGTGCCAGCAGGTCCCCGGGACAGGGGGCTATACTGAACACCGGGGAGCTGTTTTTT
>few|NA|TRBJ1-5|TRBV19
CASSRPGAINQPQHF
TGTGCCAGTAGTCGCCCAGGGGCGATCAATCAGCCCCAGCATTTT
>few|NA|TRBJ2-1|TRBV20-1
CSARRPIEGMQFF
TGCAGTGCTAGACGGCCCATAGAGGGTATGCAGTTCTTC
>many|NA|TRBJ1-1|TRBV12-3/TRBV12-4
CASSSQRNTEAFF
TGTGCCAGCAGTTCTCAGAGGAACACTGAAGCTTTCTTT
>many|NA|TRBJ2-2|TRBV11-2
CASSLRLENTGELFF
TGTGCCAGCAGCTTACGATTGGAAAACACCGGGGAGCTGTTTTTT
>many|TRBD1|TRBJ2-1|TRBV5-1
CASSRDSYNEQFF
TGTGCCAGCAGCCGGGACAGTTACAATGAGCAGTTCTTC
>many|NA|TRBJ2-5|TRBV5-1
CASSPLGVRETQYF
TGCGCCAGCAGCCCCCTGGGGGTCCGGGAGACCCAGTACTTC
>many|NA|TRBJ1-5|TRBV3-1
CASSQDPYQPQHF
TGTGCCAGCAGCCAAGATCCTTATCAGCCCCAGCATTTT
>few|NA|TRBJ2-1|TRBV5-4
CASSGGGGNNEQFF
TGTGCCAGCAGCGGGGGTGGAGGAAACAATGAGCAGTTCTTC
>few|TRBD1|TRBJ1-5|TRBV15
CATSSVGQRGNQPQHF
TGTGCCACCAGCAGCGTGGGACAGCGAGGCAATCAGCCCCAGCATTTT
>many|TRBD1|TRBJ1-1|TRBV20-1
CSAGSQTGGLQYTEAFF
TGCAGTGCTGGGAGTCAGACAGGGGGTTTGCAGTACACTGAAGCTTTCTTT
>NA|TRBD2|TRBJ2-2|TRBV5-1
CASSLVGSGGEELFF
TGCGCCAGCAGCTTGGTTGGTAGCGGGGGTGAGGAGCTGTTTTTT
>few|NA|TRBJ2-1|TRBV29-1
CSELEYSYNEQFF
TGCAGCGAGTTGGAATACTCCTACAATGAGCAGTTCTTC
>many|NA|TRBJ2-1|TRBV5-1
CASTPVGSQNNEQFF
TGCGCCAGCACCCCCGTAGGTAGTCAAAACAATGAGCAGTTCTTC
>few|NA|TRBJ2-2|TRBV7-2
CASSGSGTAGTGELFF
TGTGCCAGCAGCGGTTCCGGGACGGCCGGCACCGGGGAGCTGTTTTTT
>many|NA|TRBJ2-7|TRBV11-2
CASSLARGEQYF
TGTGCCAGCAGCTTAGCACGGGGGGAGCAGTACTTC
>NA|TRBD1|TRBJ2-2|TRBV12-3/TRBV12-4
CASSKDRAGTGELFF
TGTGCCAGCAGTAAGGACAGGGCGGGCACCGGGGAGCTGTTTTTT
>many|NA|TRBJ2-1|TRBV6-1
CASTLLGLNEQFF
TGTGCCAGCACTCTTCTTGGACTCAATGAGCAGTTCTTC
>NA|NA|TRBJ2-2|TRBV6-2/TRBV6-3
CAGRTRDTGELFF
TGTGCCGGCAGGACTAGGGACACCGGAGAGCTGTTTTTT
>many|NA|TRBJ1-5|TRBV4-1
CASSPTAGDVQPQHF
TGCGCCAGCAGCCCCACGGCCGGGGATGTTCAGCCCCAGCATTTT
>few|TRBD2|TRBJ2-1|TRBV5-1
CASSQDRGRGGTGTSGDGGNEQFF
TGCGCCAGCAGCCAGGACAGGGGCCGGGGAGGAACCGGGACTAGCGGGGATGGAGGCAATGAGCAGTTCTTC
>few|TRBD1|TRBJ2-3|TRBV20-1
CSASYRGSGTDTQYF
TGCAGTGCTAGCTACAGGGGCTCGGGCACAGATACGCAGTATTTT
>few|TRBD1|TRBJ2-7|TRBV5-1
CASRINLGQGYEQYF
TGCGCCAGCAGAATAAACCTGGGACAGGGCTACGAGCAGTACTTC
>many|TRBD1|TRBJ1-4|TRBV12-3/TRBV12-4
CASRRQGAGEKLFF
TGTGCCAGCAGAAGACAGGGGGCAGGGGAAAAACTGTTTTTT
>NA|NA|TRBJ1-1|TRBV7-9
CASSLGNLNTEAFF
TGTGCCAGCAGCTTAGGCAACCTGAACACTGAAGCTTTCTTT
>many|TRBD2|TRBJ2-7|TRBV5-1
CASRGTSGNYEQYF
TGCGCCAGCAGGGGGACTAGCGGGAACTACGAGCAGTACTTC
>NA|NA|TRBJ1-1|TRBV29-1
CSAARVDEAFF
TGCAGCGCGGCCAGGGTCGATGAAGCTTTCTTT
>NA|NA|TRBJ1-6|TRBV30
CAWMIYNSPLHF
TGTGCCTGGATGATCTATAATTCACCCCTCCACTTT
>NA|NA|TRBJ2-2|TRBV27
CASSLGFNTGELFF
TGTGCCAGCAGTTTAGGATTTAACACCGGGGAGCTGTTTTTT
>many|NA|TRBJ1-2|TRBV30
CALYTNRLIYGYTF
TGTGCCTTATACACGAATCGACTGATCTATGGCTACACCTTC
>few|NA|TRBJ1-5|TRBV7-9
CASSKDGGSNQPQHF
TGTGCCAGCAGCAAGGACGGCGGTAGCAATCAGCCCCAGCATTTT
>NA|NA|TRBJ2-2|TRBV7-3
CASSLAGTTGELFF
TGTGCCAGCAGCTTAGCAGGGACCACCGGGGAGCTGTTTTTT
>few|NA|TRBJ2-1|TRBV7-8
CAGSLVLNNEQFF
TGTGCCGGCAGCTTAGTACTGAACAATGAGCAGTTCTTC
>many|NA|TRBJ2-7|TRBV28
CASRLTASSYEQYF
TGTGCCAGCAGGCTGACAGCCTCCTCCTACGAGCAGTACTTC
>NA|TRBD1|TRBJ1-2|TRBV6-1
CVSSPGGVYGYTF
TGTGTCAGCAGCCCAGGGGGCGTCTATGGCTACACCTTC
>NA|NA|TRBJ1-4|TRBV6-1
CASSDIQGHNEKLFF
TGTGCCAGCAGTGATATACAGGGCCATAATGAAAAACTGTTTTTT
>NA|NA|TRBJ2-7|TRBV2
CASRRSSQQYF
TGTGCCAGCAGACGTAGCAGCCAGCAGTACTTC